The clone carrying this TCR beta chain occurred many times. Its antigen is still unknown. The sample's time point: healthy volunteer bleed at 6 weeks. From whole blood left unfractionated, total RNA was extracted. The library labeled individual cDNA molecules by adding unique molecular identifiers to them. TCRdb reprocessed the RACE reads via MiXCR and lists one record per CDR3 protein. The sample consists of about 30,000 distinct CDR3 sequences, less than 5.5% of them appearing once. This entry comes from a study of human T cells and chemical hapten exposure. From germline, CDR1 is MDHEN and CDR2 SYDVKM. Deletions cut 4 bases from V and 4 bases from J, with 17 bases between. The CDR3 runs 15 residues. Study-level points and caveats: After DPC sensitization, TCRs above 1 in 1000 frequency showed no change.

The sample taken for sequencing was whole blood. The clonotype comes from a human donor in good health. Some clones in this sample may be carry-over from other donors' samples. This sequence joins TRBV28 and TRBJ2-7; D is perhaps TRBD2 (6 bases). The CDR3 region is CASSSGDRVVYEQYF. The DNA for the CDR3 is TGTGCCAGCAGTTCGGGGGACCGGGTGGTATACGAGCAGTACTTC. Full variable domain (missing parts from reference TRBV28 and TRBJ2-7): DVKVTQSSRYLVKRTGEKVFLECVQDMDHENMFWYRQDPGLGLRLIYFSYDVKMKEKGDIPEGYSVSREKKERFSLILESASTNQTSMYLCASSSGDRVVYEQYFGPGTRLTVT.